The sequence of this T cell receptor (beta chain) was determined in a study of radiotherapy plus CTLA-4 blockade in lung cancer. For the study at large: Patients showed objective responses in 15% to 20% of cases, and disease control was achieved by over 25%. Study conclusions and caveats: In blood, after radiotherapy plus ipilimumab, tumor-derived TCR clones expanded. Early clone dynamics of blood T cells, plus interferon-beta, reportedly predicted response best.

In germline, CDR1 is SQVTM, CDR2 ANQGSEA. The length of the CDR3 is 14 residues. The V end was cut by 5 bases, the J end by 2 bases, with 14 bases between. As for this clone: The antigen is not known.

Assay used: immunoSEQ multiplex PCR; TCRdb lists only in-frame clones, some missing. The top ten hold over 2% of the sample, which has roughly 110,000 clones, 70% to 90% seen once. Chemo-refractory metastatic non-small-cell lung cancer patients were treated with focal radiation plus CTLA-4 blockade with ipilimumab. This sample comprised peripheral blood, obtained from a patient treated with radiotherapy plus ipilimumab. The receptor was isolated from a human donor with non-small cell lung cancer that progressed on radiotherapy plus ipilimumab. Some clones in this sample may be carry-over from other donors' samples. The chain links TRBV29-1 to TRBJ2-3, with D unclear. CDR3 sequence (DNA): TGCAGCGTTCTTGGCATTCTATCCACAGATACGCAGTATTTT. Translation gives CSVLGILSTDTQYF.